A single sample gave rise to the 26 T cell receptor beta chains below, sequenced in a study of blood T cells in healthy people across ages. Then a second PCR, running roughly 7 to 12 cycles, was carried out with a sample-barcoded 5' primer and a J-beta primer mix. A single record per CDR3 protein comes from TCRdb applying MiXCR to the 5' RACE reads. Here the sample spans approximately 800,000 distinct CDR3 sequences, roughly 25% being singletons. Separately, the same data were catalogued under a study of T cells of mothers and their children.

Sequenced sample: blood. The receptors were sampled from a boy aged 5-17 years in good health.

The rearrangement joins TRBV28 to TRBJ1-1, with 7 nucleotides matching TRBD1. Germline V lookup: CDR1 MDHEN, CDR2 SYDVKM. The CDR3 has 14 amino acids. V shed 10 bases, J shed 1 base, and the junction held 9 bases outside the gene matches. CDR3 sequence: CATAIGQANTEAFF. The CDR3 DNA is TGTGCCACCGCTATCGGACAGGCGAACACTGAAGCTTTCTTT.

The J gene is TRBJ1-4, the V gene TRBV7-9; D uncertain. The germline gives CDR1 SEHNR, CDR2 FQNEAQ (reference sequence). V was trimmed by 5 bases and J by 6 bases, leaving 10 bases between them. This CDR3 has 13 amino acids. The CDR3 here is CASSLLVDEKLFF. CDR3 nucleotide sequence: TGTGCCAGCAGCCTCCTTGTGGATGAAAAACTGTTTTTT.

A few counts support this clonotype. The J gene is TRBJ1-3, the V gene TRBV28, with D possibly matching TRBD1 (5 bases). V lost 7 bases and J 3 bases, leaving 16 bases between the germline ends. The CDR3 length is 15 residues. Germline loops: CDR1 MDHEN, CDR2 SYDVKM. The CDR3 DNA sequence: TGTGCCAGCATACTGGGACCTTGGATTGGAAACACCATATATTTT. Translated, it gives CASILGPWIGNTIYF.

The chain carries TRBV9 and TRBJ1-2; TRBD1 is a possible D gene (6 bases). V lost 3 bases and J 7 bases, leaving 16 bases between the germline ends. This CDR3 has 14 amino acids. Germline V CDR1 and CDR2: SGDLS, YYNGEE. The CDR3 coding sequence is TGTGCCAGCAGCGGTCTAGGGGGAAGCGGTGGCTACACCTTC. Translated, it gives CASSGLGGSGGYTF.

This clonotype was observed a handful of times. The chain is built from TRBV28 and TRBJ2-2; 7 positions agree with TRBD1. The germline V gene encodes CDR1 MDHEN and CDR2 SYDVKM. There are 14 residues in the CDR3. Unmatched junction bases numbered 6, after V lost 5 bases and J lost 6 bases. The CDR3 reads CASSPDRVPGELFF. Written as DNA, the CDR3 is TGTGCCAGCAGTCCAGACAGGGTTCCCGGGGAGCTGTTTTTT.

This clonotype was picked up a small number of times. This sequence joins TRBV28 and TRBJ2-2, with TRBD1 matching 8 bases. The CDR3 length is 15 residues. V lost 3 bases and J lost 6; bases outside the gene matches: 6. The germline V gene has CDR1 MDHEN and CDR2 SYDVKM. CDR3: CASSFSRGLAGELFF. As DNA, the CDR3 is TGTGCCAGCAGTTTTTCCAGGGGGCTGGCCGGGGAGCTGTTTTTT.

J is TRBJ2-6 and V is TRBV20-1; D is undetermined. Trimming stripped 0 bases from V and 2 bases from J, with 14 bases between. Germline CDR1 reads DFQATT; CDR2 reads SNEGSKA (reference sequence). The CDR3 consists of 17 residues. CDR3 loop: CSARDSAASAGANVLTF. CDR3 nucleotides: TGCAGTGCTAGAGATTCGGCAGCCAGTGCTGGGGCCAACGTCCTGACTTTC.

V gene TRBV6-2 or TRBV6-3 combines with J gene TRBJ2-4, with unresolved D. Trimming shortened V by 6 bases and J by 9 bases, and 12 bases separated the two germline ends. Germline CDR1 reads MNHEY; CDR2 reads SVGEGT. This CDR3 has 12 amino acids. CDR3 residues: CASREPLGIQYF. For the CDR3, the DNA is TGTGCCAGCAGGGAGCCTCTCGGCATTCAGTACTTC.

The V gene is TRBV4-3, the J gene TRBJ2-7, with D perhaps assigned TRBD1 or TRBD2 (5 bases each). Germline V gene data show CDR1 as LGHNA and CDR2 as YSLEER. V gave up 4 bases and J gave up 4 bases, with 14 bases separating them. CDR3 length: 14 amino acids. Here the CDR3 reads CASSPGTQSYEQYF. CDR3 nucleotide sequence: TGCGCCAGCAGCCCAGGGACCCAATCATACGAGCAGTACTTC.

The V and J genes are TRBV7-9 and TRBJ2-2; a possible D gene is TRBD1 (6 bases). Germline V gives CDR1 SEHNR, CDR2 FQNEAQ (reference sequence). V was pared by 6 bases and J by 0 bases, with 14 bases between. The CDR3 has 16 amino acids. DNA of the CDR3: TGTGCCAGCAGGGCACAGGGCCTATCGAACACCGGGGAGCTGTTTTTT. Protein: CASRAQGLSNTGELFF.

As regards this clonotype: Possible read error: a much larger clone is one base away. The genes are TRBV7-9 and TRBJ2-5; D gene uncertain. The J call may be in error: the DNA end matches TRBJ2-7 better. CDR1 and CDR2 (germline): SEHNR, FQNEAQ (reference sequence). The CDR3 covers 12 residues. CDR3 sequence reads: CASSLGAFEQYF. The CDR3 nucleotides are TGTGCCAGCAGCTTAGGGGCCTTCGAGCAGTACTTC.

This clonotype was seen a few times. The chain has TRBV29-1 and TRBJ2-3; the D gene is possibly TRBD1 (5 bases). The CDR3 length is 12 residues. Trimming pared 3 bases from V and 6 bases from J, leaving 10 bases between. Germline CDR1 reads SQVTM; CDR2 reads ANQGSEA. The CDR3 loop reads CSVDQGEDTQYF. CDR3 sequence (DNA): TGCAGCGTTGACCAGGGTGAGGATACGCAGTATTTT.

This clonotype showed up just a few times. Here the CDR3 reads CASSVASADYEQYF. Written as DNA, the CDR3 is TGTGCCAGCAGCGTAGCCAGCGCTGACTACGAGCAGTACTTC. The genes are TRBV9 and TRBJ2-7; no reliable D call. Germline CDR1 reads SGDLS; CDR2 reads YYNGEE. V lost 0 bases and J lost 3, with 10 bases in between. The CDR3 spans 14 residues.

The rearrangement links TRBV6-1 to TRBJ1-1, with a tentative D call TRBD1 (6 bases). Germline V gene data show CDR1 as MNHNS and CDR2 as SASEGT. The CDR3 loop spans 15 amino acids. The germline V and J ends were trimmed by 2 bases and 4 bases, with 14 bases remaining between them. CDR3 bases: TGTGCCAGCAGTGAACTCGGGGGGCCGCTCACTGAAGCTTTCTTT. Protein sequence: CASSELGGPLTEAFF.

This clonotype turned up a few times. The chain couples TRBV6-2 or TRBV6-3 to TRBJ1-1, with no clear D. The ends were cut back, 7 bases at V and 5 bases at J, with 20 bases in the middle. CDR1 and CDR2 (germline): MNHEY, SVGEGT. The CDR3 is 15 residues long. The CDR3 here is CASTPTLVSRTEAFF. Here the CDR3 DNA reads TGTGCCAGCACTCCCACCCTGGTCTCTCGGACTGAAGCTTTCTTT.

This chain connects TRBV5-1 to TRBJ1-1; no definite D call. CDR1 is SGHRS, CDR2 YFSETQ, per germline. V lost 5 bases, J lost 1 base, and 9 bases lay in between. CDR3 length: 13 amino acids. In nucleotides, the CDR3 is TGCGCCAGCAGAGACAACCCGAACACTGAAGCTTTCTTT. Amino acids: CASRDNPNTEAFF.

This clonotype was observed a handful of times. The chain employs TRBV2 and TRBJ2-3; 10 bases are a match to TRBD2. The CDR3 consists of 16 residues. V was clipped by 3 bases and J by 2 bases; unmatched bases: 5. From germline, CDR1 is SNHLY and CDR2 FYNNEI. CDR3 region: CASSDGLAGATDTQYF. In DNA, the CDR3 is TGTGCCAGCAGTGATGGGCTAGCGGGGGCCACAGATACGCAGTATTTT.

This clonotype was detected only a few times. V is TRBV11-2 and J is TRBJ2-6; 9 bases are a match to TRBD1. Germline values: CDR1 SGHAT, CDR2 FQNNGV. The CDR3 spans 18 residues. V shed 5 bases, J shed 1 base, and the junction held 9 bases outside the gene matches. The chain's CDR3 is CASSPKQGALSGANVLTF. CDR3 nucleotide sequence: TGTGCCAGCAGCCCCAAACAGGGGGCGCTTTCTGGGGCCAACGTCCTGACTTTC.

V usage is TRBV4-3 and J usage is TRBJ2-7; maybe TRBD1 (6 bases). The germline V gene encodes CDR1 LGHNA and CDR2 YSLEER. The V and J ends lost 0 bases and 4 bases respectively, with 13 bases between them. This CDR3 is built from 15 residues. As DNA, the CDR3 is TGCGCCAGCAGCCAAGATCGGGCAGGGGTTTACGAGCAGTACTTC. Amino acid sequence: CASSQDRAGVYEQYF.

The CDR3 loop reads CASSFTGTKDNYGYTF. In DNA form, the CDR3 reads TGTGCCAGCAGCTTCACCGGGACTAAGGATAACTATGGCTACACCTTC. The chain links TRBV7-8 to TRBJ1-2; D is perhaps TRBD1 (5 bases). The CDR3 is made up of 16 amino acids. The germline gives CDR1 SGHVS, CDR2 FQNEAQ. V was clipped by 3 bases and J by 1 base, with 15 bases between them.

V usage is TRBV9 and J usage is TRBJ2-1; 9 bases match TRBD2. Germline V lookup: CDR1 SGDLS, CDR2 YYNGEE. The J segment lost 2 bases and the V segment lost 4 bases, leaving 7 bases of the junction unmatched. This CDR3 is built from 16 residues. CDR3 region: CASSLGSGSPYNEQFF. The CDR3 DNA reads as TGTGCCAGCAGCTTGGGTAGCGGGAGCCCCTACAATGAGCAGTTCTTC.

V and J are TRBV18 and TRBJ2-1; the match to TRBD2 covers 14 bases. TRBJ2-7 matches the DNA end more closely, so the J call is doubtful. The germline V gene encodes CDR1 KGHSH and CDR2 LQKENI. CDR3 length equals 15 residues. The CDR3 DNA reads as TGTGCCAGCTCACAAGGACTAGCGGGGGGCTTGGAGCAGTACTTC. The encoded protein is CASSQGLAGGLEQYF.

The chain links TRBV5-1 to TRBJ1-3; D may be TRBD1 (5 bases). V was pared by 4 bases and J by 4 bases, with 12 bases between. CDR3 length: 14 residues. Germline V gives CDR1 SGHRS, CDR2 YFSETQ. The CDR3 spells CASSLPGPGNTIYF. CDR3 nucleotide sequence: TGCGCCAGCAGCCTCCCGGGACCCGGAAACACCATATATTTT.

This clonotype occurred a few times. CDR3 bases: TGTGCCAGCAGCATCGGGGGAAACACCGGGGAGCTGTTTTTT. Translation gives CASSIGGNTGELFF. The chain employs TRBV28 and TRBJ2-2, with D maybe TRBD2 (6 bases). The length of the CDR3 is 14 residues. The germline CDR1 and CDR2 sequences are MDHEN and SYDVKM. The ends were cut back, 6 bases at V and 2 bases at J, with 10 bases in the middle. Full variable domain (remainder filled in from reference TRBV28 and TRBJ2-2): DVKVTQSSRYLVKRTGEKVFLECVQDMDHENMFWYRQDPGLGLRLIYFSYDVKMKEKGDIPEGYSVSREKKERFSLILESASTNQTSMYLCASSIGGNTGELFFGEGSRLTVL.

The genes are TRBV7-9 and TRBJ2-5; TRBD2 agrees at 7 bases. Near its end, the DNA agrees better with TRBJ2-1, so the J call may be wrong. Germline V gives CDR1 SEHNR, CDR2 FQNEAQ (reference sequence). This CDR3 spans 15 amino acids. The CDR3 loop is CASSLAEGGPPEQFF. Written as DNA, the CDR3 is TGTGCCAGCAGCTTAGCAGAGGGAGGGCCACCGGAGCAGTTCTTC.

J is TRBJ1-1 and V is TRBV10-2; no reliable D call. Germline CDR1 reads WSHSY; CDR2 reads SAAADI. This CDR3 contains 15 residues. Trimming left V 0 bases short and J 5 bases short, with 13 bases between. CDR3 sequence (DNA): TGCGCCAGCAGTGAGTCGAATCGGGGTATAACTGAAGCTTTCTTT. Its translation: CASSESNRGITEAFF.